The 22 T cell receptor beta chains listed next were all sequenced from one sample in a study of metastatic and nonmetastatic thyroid tumors. No patient had received any treatment before thyroid surgery. TCRdb recomputed clones from the PCR reads via MiXCR. Of 20,000 to 25,000 clones in the sample, about 16% are singletons; the top ten hold more than 30%. The source material was blood. Receptors were obtained from a female donor with papillary thyroid cancer or a benign thyroid nodule (not recorded which). Some clones in this sample may be carry-over from other donors' samples.

This clone has a count of ten or more. Different DNA sequences within this sample yield the same CDR3. The chain employs TRBV6-1 and TRBJ2-7; TRBD2 agrees at 10 bases. J gave up 2 bases and V 6 bases, and 10 bases lay outside the gene matches. This CDR3 comprises 16 residues. Germline loops: CDR1 MNHNS, CDR2 SASEGT. DNA for the CDR3: TGTGCCAGCAGCATTGGGCTAGCGGGAGAGCCCTACGAGCAGTACTTC. It specifies CASSIGLAGEPYEQYF.

This clone was detected ten times or more. Written as DNA, the CDR3 is TGTGCCAGCAGTGACAGGGGAAAGTCCTCCTACAATGAGCAGTTCTTC. Protein sequence: CASSDRGKSSYNEQFF. V and J are TRBV12-3 or TRBV12-4 and TRBJ2-1; 8 positions match TRBD1. V lost 5 bases and J lost 0; bases outside the gene matches: 6. This CDR3 has 16 amino acids.

This clone has at least ten counts. The chain carries TRBV20-1 and TRBJ2-6, with D perhaps matching TRBD2 (5 bases). Germline V gene sequence: CDR1 DFQATT, CDR2 SNEGSKA (reference sequence). V shed 0 bases and J shed 1 base, with 13 bases lying between them. The CDR3 has 17 amino acids. The CDR3 sequence: CSARDLGGSSGANVLTF. The CDR3 DNA reads as TGCAGTGCTAGAGATCTTGGTGGGAGTTCTGGGGCCAACGTCCTGACTTTC.

The rearrangement joins TRBV4-1 to TRBJ2-7; TRBD2 might be the D (5 bases). The CDR3 runs 15 residues. Germline-derived CDR1 and CDR2 are MGHRA and YSYEKL. The V end lost 1 base, the J end lost 3 bases, and 13 bases lay between the germline ends. CDR3 DNA: TGCGCCAGCAGCCAAGCCGGTCTGGGAGACTACGAGCAGTACTTC. It encodes CASSQAGLGDYEQYF.

A few counts support this clone. This rearrangement joins TRBV28 to TRBJ2-1; maybe TRBD1 (6 bases). CDR1 and CDR2 (germline): MDHEN, SYDVKM. The CDR3 contains 15 residues. The ends were cut back, 5 bases at V and 0 bases at J, with 11 bases in the middle. The CDR3 DNA is TGTGCCAGCAGTCTAACAGGGAGCTCCTACAATGAGCAGTTCTTC. This translates into CASSLTGSSYNEQFF. Full variable domain (outside the CDR3, taken from reference TRBV28 and TRBJ2-1): DVKVTQSSRYLVKRTGEKVFLECVQDMDHENMFWYRQDPGLGLRLIYFSYDVKMKEKGDIPEGYSVSREKKERFSLILESASTNQTSMYLCASSLTGSSYNEQFFGPGTRLTVL.

Many counts were recorded for this clone. This chain links TRBV5-1 with TRBJ2-2; no clear D gene. Germline lookup yields CDR1 SGHRS and CDR2 YFSETQ. This CDR3 is built from 14 residues. V was cut by 0 bases and J by 3 bases, with 6 bases left in between. In DNA, the CDR3 is TGCGCCAGCAGCTTGGCAATAGACACCGGGGAGCTGTTTTTT. Its translation is CASSLAIDTGELFF.

Notes on this clone: A read error may be the cause here, since a much bigger clone is one base away. The chain combines TRBV20-1 with TRBJ1-1, with D possibly matching TRBD1 (5 bases). Germline CDR1 DFQATT, CDR2 SNEGSKA (reference sequence). Trimming shortened V by 0 bases and J by 7 bases, and 15 bases separated the two germline ends. The CDR3 totals 14 residues. The chain's CDR3 is CSARDLTASFEAFF. DNA of the CDR3: TGCAGTGCTAGAGACCTGACAGCGTCCTTTGAAGCTTTCTTT.

The gene calls are TRBV19 and TRBJ2-7; TRBD1 matches 7 bases. CDR1 LNHDA and CDR2 SQIVND come from the germline V gene (reference sequence). CDR3 length: 13 amino acids. With V trimmed by 11 bases and J by 4 bases, 11 bases remained unmatched. For the CDR3, the DNA is TGTGCCGGTCGTGAGCAGGGGGTATACGAGCAGTACTTC. Protein product: CAGREQGVYEQYF.

In this sample, this clone turned up many times. The chain recombines TRBV27 with TRBJ1-5; D remains ambiguous. This CDR3 is built from 16 residues. V dropped 2 bases and J dropped 0 bases, with 11 bases sitting between them. Germline V gene sequence: CDR1 MNHEY, CDR2 SMNVEV (reference sequence). The CDR3 reads CASSLGSVASNQPQHF. Here the CDR3 DNA reads TGTGCCAGCAGTTTAGGTTCGGTGGCTAGCAATCAGCCCCAGCATTTT.

This clone was found many times. This CDR3 reads CASSLGTEETQYF. CDR3 coding DNA: TGCGCCAGCAGCTTGGGGACAGAAGAGACCCAGTACTTC. This sequence joins TRBV5-1 and TRBJ2-5, with D maybe TRBD1 (6 bases). CDR1 is SGHRS, CDR2 YFSETQ, per germline. CDR3 length: 13 residues. Trimming took off 0 bases at V and 3 bases at J, with 6 bases between the two ends.

This clone was seen only once. The genes are TRBV7-3 and TRBJ2-2; D is possibly TRBD2 (5 bases). With 3 bases removed from V and 2 bases from J, the gap between germline ends came to 7 bases. The CDR3 is made up of 14 amino acids. Looked up from germline, CDR1 is SGHTA and CDR2 is FQGTGA. CDR3 in DNA: TGTGCCAGCAGCTTCAGCGGAAACACCGGGGAGCTGTTTTTT. Protein product: CASSFSGNTGELFF.

This clone turned up a few times. The V gene is TRBV30, the J gene TRBJ2-7, with D unresolved. The CDR3 totals 13 residues. Germline V lookup: CDR1 GTSNPN, CDR2 SVGIG (reference sequence). V was trimmed by 2 bases and J by 0 bases, leaving 8 bases between them. The CDR3 here is CAWSKGSSYEQYF. CDR3 coding DNA: TGTGCCTGGAGTAAGGGATCCTCCTACGAGCAGTACTTC.

This clone has ten or more counts. V gene TRBV6-1 combines with J gene TRBJ2-6; unclear D gene. The germline V and J ends were trimmed by 6 bases and 3 bases, with 6 bases remaining between them. The CDR3 contains 13 residues. Germline CDR1 reads MNHNS; CDR2 reads SASEGT. CDR3 nucleotide sequence: TGTGCCAGCAGAAGATTTGGGGCCAACGTCCTGACTTTC. Translated: CASRRFGANVLTF.

This clone came up many times. V is TRBV7-2 and J is TRBJ2-7; 7 nucleotides line up with TRBD2. The CDR3 has 13 amino acids. The V segment lost 3 bases and the J segment 2 bases; nucleotides outside the gene matches: 1. Germline lookup yields CDR1 SGHTA and CDR2 FQGNSA. Here the CDR3 DNA reads TGTGCCAGCAGCTTTGGACTAGCCTACGAGCAGTACTTC. Protein sequence: CASSFGLAYEQYF.

Many counts were recorded for this clone. The J gene is TRBJ2-1, the V gene TRBV5-8; 9 nucleotides match TRBD2. The V segment lost 4 bases and the J segment 7 bases; nucleotides outside the gene matches: 9. CDR1 is SGHTS, CDR2 YDEGEE, per germline. The CDR3 loop spans 15 amino acids. The CDR3 nucleotides are TGTGCCAGCAGCCACGGCGTAGCGGGAGAAAATGAGCAGTTCTTC. This codes for CASSHGVAGENEQFF.

This clone was recorded many times. The rearrangement links TRBV15 to TRBJ2-5; D might be TRBD1 (5 bases). Trimming stripped 3 bases from V and 4 bases from J, with 12 bases between. The CDR3 consists of 14 residues. Germline V gives CDR1 LNHNV, CDR2 YYDKDF (reference sequence). CDR3 sequence (DNA): TGTGCCACCAGCAGGGCCAGGGTAGGAGAGACCCAGTACTTC. This codes for CATSRARVGETQYF.

The chain joins TRBV5-1 to TRBJ2-7, with 7 nucleotides matching TRBD2. CDR3 length equals 14 residues. Germline CDR1 SGHRS, CDR2 YFSETQ. V dropped 4 bases and J dropped 0; count of bases not matched to a gene: 4. The CDR3 reads CASSLGGYSYEQYF. The CDR3 nucleotides are TGCGCCAGCAGCCTGGGGGGGTACTCCTACGAGCAGTACTTC.

This clone showed up many times. This sequence joins TRBV6-1 and TRBJ2-3, with D possibly being TRBD1 or TRBD2 (5 bases each). The CDR3 runs 15 residues. V lost 3 bases and J lost 6, with 16 bases in between. Germline V gene sequence: CDR1 MNHNS, CDR2 SASEGT. CDR3 loop: CASSDGGPTQDTQYF. The CDR3 region has the DNA TGTGCCAGCAGTGATGGGGGACCCACCCAGGATACGCAGTATTTT.

This clone was seen ten or more times. This chain uses TRBV19 with TRBJ2-5, with TRBD1 matching over 7 bases. V lost 1 base and J lost 5; bases outside the gene matches: 4. CDR1 and CDR2 from the germline V gene are LNHDA and SQIVND (reference sequence). CDR3 size: 14 residues. CDR3 in amino acids: CASSIGQGSETQYF. CDR3 bases: TGTGCCAGTAGTATAGGACAGGGTTCGGAGACCCAGTACTTC.

V gene TRBV20-1 combines with J gene TRBJ1-3, with D perhaps TRBD1 (5 bases). CDR1 and CDR2 (germline): DFQATT, SNEGSKA (reference sequence). This CDR3 spans 14 amino acids. The DNA of the CDR3 is TGCAATGCGCAGGGACGGTTCTGTGGAAACACCATATATTTT. This sequence encodes CNAQGRFCGNTIYF.

The chain joins TRBV2 to TRBJ2-7, with D tentatively TRBD2 (5 bases). Germline CDR1 SNHLY, CDR2 FYNNEI. The CDR3 loop spans 13 amino acids. V was trimmed by 7 bases and J by 10 bases, leaving 20 bases between them. This CDR3 is CASTVLSAGDQYF. Here the CDR3 DNA reads TGTGCCAGCACTGTGCTTAGCGCCGGCGATCAGTACTTC.

In this sample, this clone turned up many times. A much more abundant neighbour one base away suggests this may be a read error. The sample carries other DNA sequences with the same CDR3. The chain is built from TRBV28 and TRBJ2-7; D not resolved. From germline, CDR1 is MDHEN and CDR2 SYDVKM. Trimming took 5 bases from V and 10 from J, leaving 15 bases between them. This CDR3 region has 12 residues. The CDR3 DNA is TGTGCCAGCAGTGTTTTAGCCCAAGAACAGTACTTC. It codes for CASSVLAQEQYF.